This T cell receptor beta chain is from a study of T cell clonotyping in hematopoietic cell transplantation. Regarding time point: recipient sample about 28 days before transplant, after cytoreduction. The CDR3 covers 15 residues. V shed 4 bases and J shed 2 bases, with 15 bases lying between them. Germline loops: CDR1 MGHDK, CDR2 SYGVNS. Here immunoSEQ multiplex PCR was the method, and the copy in TCRdb shows in-frame clones only, minus some. The table shows about 80,000 clones, with 95% to 97% occurring only once. Specimen: peripheral blood mononuclear cells, collected before stem cell transplant. V and J are TRBV25-1 and TRBJ2-7; tentatively, D is TRBD1 or TRBD2 (7 bases each). The source is a woman aged 45-59 years with acute myeloid leukemia. Some clones in this sample may be carry-over from other donors' samples. The CDR3 protein is CASSGGEGAAYEQYF. The DNA of the CDR3 is TGTGCCAGCAGTGGAGGGGAGGGGGCGGCCTACGAGCAGTACTTC.